This T cell receptor (beta chain) was observed in a study of control samples from healthy donors and cancer patients. V gave up 8 bases and J gave up 2 bases, with 13 bases separating them. CDR1 and CDR2 from the germline V gene are SEHNR and FQNEAQ (reference sequence). The CDR3 is 13 amino acids. Here immunoSEQ multiplex PCR was the method, and the copy in TCRdb shows in-frame clones only, minus some. The profile shows tens of thousands of clones, roughly 84% of them singletons. This chain links TRBV7-9 with TRBJ2-7; no firm D call. The sequencing input was PBMCs. The receptor's source is a man between 65 and 85 years old with lung cancer. The CDR3 DNA is TGTGCCAGCGCTCAGGACGCAACCTACGAGCAGTACTTC. It encodes CASAQDATYEQYF.